The TCR beta chain described here comes from a study of T cells after somatic rescue of genetic block. Produced via immunoSEQ multiplex PCR; TCRdb's table is partial and in-frame only. Of approximately 16,000 clones in the sample, approximately 70% are singletons; the top ten hold around 26%. In germline, CDR1 is KGHSH, CDR2 LQKENI. The CDR3 is made up of 13 amino acids. V was shortened by 2 bases and J by 8 bases, with 10 bases between the two germline ends. This clone was observed a single time. The chain uses TRBV18 and TRBJ2-1; D call uncertain. The sequenced sample was peripheral blood mononuclear cells (PBMCs). The sequence derives from a man aged 18 to 29. CDR3 residues: CASSPVHGDEQFF. The CDR3 DNA follows: TGTGCCAGCTCACCAGTGCACGGCGATGAGCAGTTCTTC.